One and the same sample provided the 17 T cell receptor beta chains below, sequenced in a study of monozygotic twins with inflammatory bowel disease. TCRdb reworked the 5' RACE reads into one entry per CDR3 protein, no DNA. The sample totals some 89,000 distinct CDR3 sequences. Material for sequencing was blood. The receptors derive from a human donor with ulcerative colitis or Crohn's disease, or a healthy co-twin of an affected twin (not recorded which).

The gene calls are TRBV20-1 and TRBJ1-1; the TCRdb call, TRBD1, lacks DNA for checking. Germline CDR1 DFQATT, CDR2 SNEGSKA (reference sequence). The CDR3 has 11 amino acids. CDR3 region: CSARRAGEAFF.

The CDR3 sequence: CASMRASYNEQFF. The rearrangement joins TRBV5-5 to TRBJ2-1; with no DNA, the TCRdb D assignment of TRBD2 cannot be verified. The CDR3 extends over 13 amino acids. CDR1 is SGHKS and CDR2 is YYEKEE in the germline V gene (reference sequence).

The rearrangement joins TRBV12-3 or TRBV12-4 to TRBJ2-4; without DNA, the TCRdb call of TRBD1 cannot be checked. The length of the CDR3 is 17 residues. The CDR3 here is CASSSLGSRTGENIQYF.

The CDR3 reads CASSLGGQDPRPQHF. J is TRBJ1-5 and V is TRBV5-8. Germline V CDR1 and CDR2: SGHTS, YDEGEE. This CDR3 is 15 amino acids long.

This chain's CDR3 is CASSRTGRRGNQPQHF. This sequence joins TRBV6-1 and TRBJ1-5; there is no DNA to check the TCRdb D call of TRBD1. The germline CDR1 and CDR2 sequences are MNHNS and SASEGT. The CDR3 contains 16 residues.

This chain links TRBV19 with TRBJ1-1; TCRdb's D gene call, TRBD1, goes unchecked for lack of DNA. The CDR3 has 13 residues. Germline CDR1 LNHDA, CDR2 SQIVND (reference sequence). The CDR3 protein is CASRDNMNTEAFF. The variable domain in full, completed from reference TRBV19 and TRBJ1-1, reads DGGITQSPKYLFRKEGQNVTLSCEQNLNHDAMYWYRQDPGQGLRLIYYSQIVNDFQKGDIAEGYSVSREKKESFPLTVTSAQKNPTAFYLCASRDNMNTEAFFGQGTRLTVV.

V and J are TRBV29-1 and TRBJ2-1; TCRdb reports TRBD1, a call that lacks DNA to check it against. The germline gives CDR1 SQVTM, CDR2 ANQGSEA. This CDR3 is 14 amino acids long. CDR3 region: CSVVRGVSYNEQFF.

The J gene is TRBJ1-5, the V gene TRBV20-1. CDR1 is DFQATT and CDR2 is SNEGSKA in the germline V gene (reference sequence). The CDR3 covers 13 residues. The CDR3 spells CSARIIGNQPQHF.

V is TRBV5-1 and J is TRBJ1-2; TCRdb designates TRBD1, a call that cannot be tested without DNA. CDR1 SGHRS and CDR2 YFSETQ come from the germline V gene. The CDR3 loop spans 15 amino acids. This CDR3 is CASSLVAGGNYGYTF.

The V gene is TRBV11-2, the J gene TRBJ2-5; TCRdb indicates TRBD2, and absent DNA this call remains unverified. Per germline, CDR1 SGHAT and CDR2 FQNNGV. The CDR3 is 17 amino acids. The CDR3 sequence: CASSLGLAGGPHETQYF.

CDR3 protein: CSVTAGTDFYGYTF. This rearrangement joins TRBV29-1 to TRBJ1-2; TCRdb reports TRBD1, a call that lacks DNA to check it against. Per the germline V gene, CDR1 is SQVTM and CDR2 is ANQGSEA. The CDR3 runs to 14 residues.

This chain uses TRBV11-2 with TRBJ2-2; TCRdb names TRBD1, which stays unverified in the absence of DNA. The CDR3 runs to 16 residues. Per the germline V gene, CDR1 is SGHAT and CDR2 is FQNNGV. The CDR3: CASSLKGGINTGELFF. Looking up the rest from reference TRBV11-2 and TRBJ2-2 gives the full variable domain: EAGVAQSPRYKIIEKRQSVAFWCNPISGHATLYWYQQILGQGPKLLIQFQNNGVVDDSQLPKDRFSAERLKGVDSTLKIQPAKLEDSAVYLCASSLKGGINTGELFFGEGSRLTVL.

V is TRBV7-9 and J is TRBJ2-3; checking the TCRdb D call of TRBD2 is not possible without DNA. There are 16 residues in the CDR3. Germline CDR1 and CDR2: SEHNR and FQNEAQ (reference sequence). CDR3 protein: CASRARGGQITDTQYF. Full variable domain (outside the CDR3, taken from reference TRBV7-9 and TRBJ2-3): DTGVSQNPRHKITKRGQNVTFRCDPISEHNRLYWYRQTLGQGPEFLTYFQNEAQLEKSRLLSDRFSAERPKGSFSTLEIQRTEQGDSAMYLCASRARGGQITDTQYFGPGTRLTVL.

The rearrangement uses TRBV7-2 and TRBJ1-5; TCRdb picks TRBD1, but there is no DNA to check that call. This CDR3 region has 15 residues. Germline V gene sequence: CDR1 SGHTA, CDR2 FQGNSA. The CDR3 region is CASSLEAGVNQPQHF.

This chain joins TRBV3-1 and TRBJ2-2. Germline V lookup: CDR1 LGHDT, CDR2 YNNKEL (reference sequence). CDR3 size: 17 residues. This CDR3 reads CASSQPPGSRKTGELFF.

V and J are TRBV12-3 or TRBV12-4 and TRBJ2-7; TCRdb's D gene call, TRBD1, goes unchecked for lack of DNA. CDR3 length equals 12 residues. CDR3 sequence reads: CASSPQGNEQYF.

V is TRBV5-1 and J is TRBJ2-1; TCRdb returns TRBD2, unconfirmable since there is no DNA. The CDR3 consists of 16 residues. Germline V gives CDR1 SGHRS, CDR2 YFSETQ. CDR3 sequence: CASSLFGGGKVNEQFF.